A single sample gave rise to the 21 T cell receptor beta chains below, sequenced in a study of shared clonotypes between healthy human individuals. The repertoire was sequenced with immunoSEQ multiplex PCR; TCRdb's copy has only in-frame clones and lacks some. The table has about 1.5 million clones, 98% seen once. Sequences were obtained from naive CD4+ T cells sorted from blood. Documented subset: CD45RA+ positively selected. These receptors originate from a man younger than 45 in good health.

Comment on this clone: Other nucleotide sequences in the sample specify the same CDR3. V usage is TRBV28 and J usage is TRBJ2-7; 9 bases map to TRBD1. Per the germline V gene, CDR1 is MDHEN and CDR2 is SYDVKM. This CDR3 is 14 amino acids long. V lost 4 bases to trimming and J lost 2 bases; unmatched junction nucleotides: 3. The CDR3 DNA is TGTGCCAGCAGTTCCGGGACAGGGCCCTACGAGCAGTACTTC. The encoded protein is CASSSGTGPYEQYF.

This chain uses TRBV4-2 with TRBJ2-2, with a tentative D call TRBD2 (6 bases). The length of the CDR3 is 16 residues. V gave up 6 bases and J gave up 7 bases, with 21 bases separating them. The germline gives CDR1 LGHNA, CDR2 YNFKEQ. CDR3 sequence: CASRGWRGTYIGELFF. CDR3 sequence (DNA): TGTGCCAGCAGGGGTTGGCGCGGGACTTACATCGGGGAGCTGTTTTTT.

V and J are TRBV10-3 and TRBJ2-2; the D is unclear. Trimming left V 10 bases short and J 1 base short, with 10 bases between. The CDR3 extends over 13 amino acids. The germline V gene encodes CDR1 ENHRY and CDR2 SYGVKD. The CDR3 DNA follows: TGTGCCAGTTTCGGGCAGAACACCGGGGAGCTGTTTTTT. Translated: CASFGQNTGELFF.

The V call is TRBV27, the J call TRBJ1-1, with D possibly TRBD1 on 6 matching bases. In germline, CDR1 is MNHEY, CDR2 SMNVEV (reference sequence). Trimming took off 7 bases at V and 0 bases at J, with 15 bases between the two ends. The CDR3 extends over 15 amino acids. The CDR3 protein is CASTGSGDMNTEAFF. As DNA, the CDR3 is TGTGCCAGCACCGGATCCGGGGACATGAACACTGAAGCTTTCTTT.

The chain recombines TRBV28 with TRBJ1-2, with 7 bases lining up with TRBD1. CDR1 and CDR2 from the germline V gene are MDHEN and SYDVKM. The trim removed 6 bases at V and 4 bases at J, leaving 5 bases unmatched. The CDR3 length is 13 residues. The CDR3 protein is CASRDSGGYGYTF. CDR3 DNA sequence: TGTGCCAGCAGGGATTCAGGGGGCTATGGCTACACCTTC.

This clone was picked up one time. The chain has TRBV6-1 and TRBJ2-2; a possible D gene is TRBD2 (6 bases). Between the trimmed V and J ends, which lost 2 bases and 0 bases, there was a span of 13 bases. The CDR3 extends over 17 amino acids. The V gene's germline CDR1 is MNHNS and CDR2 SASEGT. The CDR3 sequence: CASSEQWEATNTGELFF. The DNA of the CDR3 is TGTGCCAGCAGTGAACAATGGGAGGCTACGAACACCGGGGAGCTGTTTTTT.

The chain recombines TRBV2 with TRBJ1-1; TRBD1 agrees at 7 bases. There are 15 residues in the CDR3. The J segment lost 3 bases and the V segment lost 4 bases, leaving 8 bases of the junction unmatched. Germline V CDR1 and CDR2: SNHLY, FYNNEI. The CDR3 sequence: CASSGQGKQHTEAFF. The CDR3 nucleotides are TGTGCCAGCAGTGGACAGGGTAAGCAACACACTGAAGCTTTCTTT. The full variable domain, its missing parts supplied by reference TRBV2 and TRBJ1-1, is EPEVTQTPSHQVTQMGQEVILRCVPISNHLYFYWYRQILGQKVEFLVSFYNNEISEKSEIFDDQFSVERPDGSNFTLKIRSTKLEDSAMYFCASSGQGKQHTEAFFGQGTRLTVV.

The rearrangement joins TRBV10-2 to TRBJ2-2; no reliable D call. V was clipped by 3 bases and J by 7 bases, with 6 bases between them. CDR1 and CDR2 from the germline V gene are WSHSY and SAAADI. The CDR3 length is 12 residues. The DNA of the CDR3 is TGCGCCAGCAGTGAAGTGATCGGGGAGCTGTTTTTT. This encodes CASSEVIGELFF.

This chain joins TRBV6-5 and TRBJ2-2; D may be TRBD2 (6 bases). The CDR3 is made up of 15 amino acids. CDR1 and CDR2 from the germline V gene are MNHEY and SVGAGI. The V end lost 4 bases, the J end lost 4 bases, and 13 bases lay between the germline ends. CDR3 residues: CASSSGGFGTGELFF. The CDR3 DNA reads TGTGCCAGCAGTTCAGGAGGGTTTGGCACCGGGGAGCTGTTTTTT.

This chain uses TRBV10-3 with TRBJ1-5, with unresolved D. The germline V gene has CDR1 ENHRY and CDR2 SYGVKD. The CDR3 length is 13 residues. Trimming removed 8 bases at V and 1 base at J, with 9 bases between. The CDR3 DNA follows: TGTGCCATCCAAGGAGGGAGCAATCAGCCCCAGCATTTT. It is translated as CAIQGGSNQPQHF.

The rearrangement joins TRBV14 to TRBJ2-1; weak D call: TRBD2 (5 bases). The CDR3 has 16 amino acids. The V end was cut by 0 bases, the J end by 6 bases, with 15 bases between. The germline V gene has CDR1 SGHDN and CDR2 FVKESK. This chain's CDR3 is CASSQDGGVWFNEQFF. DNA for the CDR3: TGTGCCAGCAGCCAAGACGGAGGAGTCTGGTTCAATGAGCAGTTCTTC.

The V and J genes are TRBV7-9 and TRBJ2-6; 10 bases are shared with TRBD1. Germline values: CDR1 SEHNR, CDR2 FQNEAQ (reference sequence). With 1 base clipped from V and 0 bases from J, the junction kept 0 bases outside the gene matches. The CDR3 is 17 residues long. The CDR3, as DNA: TGTGCCAGCAGCTTAGGGACAGGGGGCTCTGGGGCCAACGTCCTGACTTTC. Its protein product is CASSLGTGGSGANVLTF.

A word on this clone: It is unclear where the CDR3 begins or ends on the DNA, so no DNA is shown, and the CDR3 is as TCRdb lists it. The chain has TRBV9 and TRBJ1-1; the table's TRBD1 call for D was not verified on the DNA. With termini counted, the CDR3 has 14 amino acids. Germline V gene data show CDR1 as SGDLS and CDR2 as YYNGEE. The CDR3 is CASSVGSGTGGYTF.

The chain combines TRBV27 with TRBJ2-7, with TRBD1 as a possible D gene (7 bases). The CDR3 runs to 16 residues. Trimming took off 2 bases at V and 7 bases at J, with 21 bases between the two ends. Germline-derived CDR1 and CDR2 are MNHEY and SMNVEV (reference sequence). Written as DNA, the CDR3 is TGTGCCAGCAGTTTACTTGGAGGGGGCGTCCAAAGGGAGCAGTACTTC. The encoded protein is CASSLLGGGVQREQYF.

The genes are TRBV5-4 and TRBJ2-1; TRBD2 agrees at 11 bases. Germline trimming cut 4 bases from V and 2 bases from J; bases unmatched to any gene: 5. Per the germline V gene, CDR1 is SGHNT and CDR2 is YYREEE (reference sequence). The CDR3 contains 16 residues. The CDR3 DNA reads TGTGCCAGCAGCAGGACTAGCGGGCTAACCTACAATGAGCAGTTCTTC. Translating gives CASSRTSGLTYNEQFF.

This chain's CDR3 is CASVVAGGYGEQFF. For the CDR3, the DNA is TGTGCCAGCGTTGTAGCGGGAGGGTATGGTGAGCAGTTCTTC. The gene calls are TRBV2 and TRBJ2-1, with 11 bases identical to TRBD2. The germline CDR1 and CDR2 sequences are SNHLY and FYNNEI. Trimming at V came to 8 bases and at J to 9 bases, leaving 9 bases not matched to a gene. The CDR3 covers 14 residues.

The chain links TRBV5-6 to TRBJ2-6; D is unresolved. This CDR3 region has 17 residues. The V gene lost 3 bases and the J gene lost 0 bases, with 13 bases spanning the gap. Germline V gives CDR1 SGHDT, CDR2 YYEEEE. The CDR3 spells CASSYMRSFSGANVLTF. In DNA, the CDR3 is TGTGCCAGCAGCTACATGCGATCGTTCTCTGGGGCCAACGTCCTGACTTTC.

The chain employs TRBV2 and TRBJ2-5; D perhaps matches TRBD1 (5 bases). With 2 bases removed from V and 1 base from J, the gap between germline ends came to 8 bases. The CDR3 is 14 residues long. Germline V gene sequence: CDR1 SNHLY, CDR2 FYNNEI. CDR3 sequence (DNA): TGTGCCAGCAGTGAAACCCAGGGCCAAGAGACCCAGTACTTC. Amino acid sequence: CASSETQGQETQYF.

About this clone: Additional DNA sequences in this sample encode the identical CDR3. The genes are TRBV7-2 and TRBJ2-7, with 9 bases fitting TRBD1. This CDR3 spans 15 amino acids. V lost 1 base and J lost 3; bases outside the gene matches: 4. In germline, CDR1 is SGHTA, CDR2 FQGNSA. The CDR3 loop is CASSLVGQGIYEQYF. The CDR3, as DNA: TGTGCCAGCAGCTTAGTGGGACAGGGCATCTACGAGCAGTACTTC.

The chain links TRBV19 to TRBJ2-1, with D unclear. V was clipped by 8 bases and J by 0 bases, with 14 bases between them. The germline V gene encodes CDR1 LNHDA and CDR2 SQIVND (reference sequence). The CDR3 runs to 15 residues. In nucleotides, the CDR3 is TGTGCCAGTTCTCGCCCAGTGAGCTCCTACAATGAGCAGTTCTTC. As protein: CASSRPVSSYNEQFF.

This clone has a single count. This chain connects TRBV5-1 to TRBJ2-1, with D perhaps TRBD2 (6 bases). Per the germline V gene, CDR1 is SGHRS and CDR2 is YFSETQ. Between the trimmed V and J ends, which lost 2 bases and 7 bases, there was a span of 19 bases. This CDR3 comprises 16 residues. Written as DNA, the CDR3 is TGCGCCAGCAGCTTAAGCGGGCGGGGATTTGAAAATGAGCAGTTCTTC. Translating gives CASSLSGRGFENEQFF.